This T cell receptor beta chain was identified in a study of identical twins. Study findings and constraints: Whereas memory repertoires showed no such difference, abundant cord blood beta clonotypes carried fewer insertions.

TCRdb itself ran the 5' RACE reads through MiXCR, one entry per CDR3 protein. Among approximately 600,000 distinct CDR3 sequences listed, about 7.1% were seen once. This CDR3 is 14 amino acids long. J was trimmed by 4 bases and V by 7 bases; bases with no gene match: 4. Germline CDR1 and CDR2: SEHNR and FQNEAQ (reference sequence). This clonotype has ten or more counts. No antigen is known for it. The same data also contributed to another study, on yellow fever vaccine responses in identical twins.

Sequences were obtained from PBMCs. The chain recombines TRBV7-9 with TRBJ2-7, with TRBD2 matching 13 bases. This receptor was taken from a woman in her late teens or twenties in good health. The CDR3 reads CASTRTSGGYEQYF. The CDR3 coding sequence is TGTGCCAGCACAAGGACTAGCGGGGGATACGAGCAGTACTTC.